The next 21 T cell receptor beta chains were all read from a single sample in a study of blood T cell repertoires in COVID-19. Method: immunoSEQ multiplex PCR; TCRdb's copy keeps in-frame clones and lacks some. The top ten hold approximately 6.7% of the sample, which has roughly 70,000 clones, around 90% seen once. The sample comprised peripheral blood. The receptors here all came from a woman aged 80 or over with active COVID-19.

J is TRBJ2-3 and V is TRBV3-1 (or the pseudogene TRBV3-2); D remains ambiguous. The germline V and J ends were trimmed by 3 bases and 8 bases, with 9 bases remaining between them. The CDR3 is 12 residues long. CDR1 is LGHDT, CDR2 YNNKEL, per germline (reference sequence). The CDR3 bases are TGTGCCAGCAGCCACCCCTTCGGTACGCAGTATTTT. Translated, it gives CASSHPFGTQYF.

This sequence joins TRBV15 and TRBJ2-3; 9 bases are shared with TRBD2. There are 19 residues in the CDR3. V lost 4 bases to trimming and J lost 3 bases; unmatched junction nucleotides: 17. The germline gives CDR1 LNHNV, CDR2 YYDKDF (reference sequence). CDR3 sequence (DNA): TGTGCCACCAGCACAAGACAGGTCCTACCGGGACTAGCAACAGATACGCAGTATTTT. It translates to CATSTRQVLPGLATDTQYF.

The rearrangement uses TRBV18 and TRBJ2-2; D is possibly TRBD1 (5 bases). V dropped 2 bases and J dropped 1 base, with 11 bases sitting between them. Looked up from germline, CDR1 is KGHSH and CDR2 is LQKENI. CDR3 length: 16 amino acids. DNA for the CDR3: TGTGCCAGCTCACCAATGAGACAGCAGAACACCGGGGAGCTGTTTTTT. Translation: CASSPMRQQNTGELFF.

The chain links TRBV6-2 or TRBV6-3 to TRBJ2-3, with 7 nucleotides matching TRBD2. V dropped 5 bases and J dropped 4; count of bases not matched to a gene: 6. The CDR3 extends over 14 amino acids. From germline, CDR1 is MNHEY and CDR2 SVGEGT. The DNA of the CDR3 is TGTGCCAGCAGTCGAGCGGGAACCTCAGATACGCAGTATTTT. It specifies CASSRAGTSDTQYF.

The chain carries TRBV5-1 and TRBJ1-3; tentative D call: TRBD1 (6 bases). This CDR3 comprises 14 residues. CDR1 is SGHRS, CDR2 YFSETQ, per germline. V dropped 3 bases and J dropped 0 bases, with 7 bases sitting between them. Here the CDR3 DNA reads TGCGCCAGCAGCTGGACAGACTCTGGAAACACCATATATTTT. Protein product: CASSWTDSGNTIYF.

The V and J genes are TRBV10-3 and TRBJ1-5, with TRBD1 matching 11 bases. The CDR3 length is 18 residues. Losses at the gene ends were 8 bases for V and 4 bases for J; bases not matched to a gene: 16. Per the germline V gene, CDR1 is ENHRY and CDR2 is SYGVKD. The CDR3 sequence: CAISRGGTGGSRNQPQHF. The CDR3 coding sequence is TGTGCCATCTCACGTGGGGGGACAGGGGGTTCTCGTAATCAGCCCCAGCATTTT.

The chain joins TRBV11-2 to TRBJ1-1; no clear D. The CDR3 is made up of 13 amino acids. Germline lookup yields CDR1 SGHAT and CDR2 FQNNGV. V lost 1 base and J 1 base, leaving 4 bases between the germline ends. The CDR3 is CASSLGQNTEAFF. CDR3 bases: TGTGCCAGCAGCTTAGGACAGAACACTGAAGCTTTCTTT.

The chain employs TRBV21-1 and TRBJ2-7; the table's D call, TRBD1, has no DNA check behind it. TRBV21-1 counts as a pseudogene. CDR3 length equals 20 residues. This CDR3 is CASSKRGPHSAGTGSYEQYF. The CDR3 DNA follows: TGTGCCAGCAGCAAAAGGGGGCCCCACTCCGCCGGGACAGGGTCCTACGAGCAGTACTTC.

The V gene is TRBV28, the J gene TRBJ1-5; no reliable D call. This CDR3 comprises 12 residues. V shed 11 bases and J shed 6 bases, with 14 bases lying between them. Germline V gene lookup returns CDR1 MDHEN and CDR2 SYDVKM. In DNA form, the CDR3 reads TGTGCCTCCCTAGGAGTCGGTCAGCCCCAGCATTTT. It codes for CASLGVGQPQHF.

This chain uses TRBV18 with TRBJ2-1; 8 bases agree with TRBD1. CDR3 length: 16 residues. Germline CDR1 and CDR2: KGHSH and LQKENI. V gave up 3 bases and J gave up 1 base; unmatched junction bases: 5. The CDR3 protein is CASSPQGALSYNEQFF. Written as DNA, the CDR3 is TGTGCCAGCTCACCGCAGGGGGCTTTATCCTACAATGAGCAGTTCTTC.

Written as DNA, the CDR3 is TGTGCCAGCAGTGGCGGGACTAGCGGGAGGGCCGGCACCGGGGAGCTGTTTTTT. Protein sequence: CASSGGTSGRAGTGELFF. The gene calls are TRBV6-2 or TRBV6-3 and TRBJ2-2; 16 nucleotides match TRBD2. After removal of 5 bases from V and 4 bases from J, the junction contained 7 bases not matched to a gene. Germline values: CDR1 MNHEY, CDR2 SVGEGT. The CDR3 runs 18 residues.

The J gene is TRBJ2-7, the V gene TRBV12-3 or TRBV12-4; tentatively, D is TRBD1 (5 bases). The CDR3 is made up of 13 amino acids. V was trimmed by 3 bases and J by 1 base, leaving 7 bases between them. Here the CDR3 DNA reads TGTGCCAGCAGTTTTAGGGGATCCTACGAGCAGTACTTC. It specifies CASSFRGSYEQYF.

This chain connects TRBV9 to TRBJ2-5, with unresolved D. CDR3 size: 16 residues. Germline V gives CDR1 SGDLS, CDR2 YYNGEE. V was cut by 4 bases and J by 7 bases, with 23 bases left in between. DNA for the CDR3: TGTGCCAGCAGCCCCCGCGGAGTCCATCTAGGCGGGACCCAGTACTTC. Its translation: CASSPRGVHLGGTQYF.

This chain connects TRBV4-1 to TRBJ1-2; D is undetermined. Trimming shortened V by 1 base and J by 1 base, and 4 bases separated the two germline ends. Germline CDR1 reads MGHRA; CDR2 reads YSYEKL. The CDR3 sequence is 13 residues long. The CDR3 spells CASSQGINYGYTF. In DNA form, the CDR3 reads TGCGCCAGCAGCCAAGGTATTAACTATGGCTACACCTTC.

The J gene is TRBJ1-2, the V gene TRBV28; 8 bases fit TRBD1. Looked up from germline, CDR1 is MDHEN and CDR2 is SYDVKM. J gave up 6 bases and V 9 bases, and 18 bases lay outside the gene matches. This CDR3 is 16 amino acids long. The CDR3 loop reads CASSPATGGSSNGYTF. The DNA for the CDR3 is TGTGCCAGTTCCCCGGCTACAGGGGGTTCAAGTAATGGCTACACCTTC.

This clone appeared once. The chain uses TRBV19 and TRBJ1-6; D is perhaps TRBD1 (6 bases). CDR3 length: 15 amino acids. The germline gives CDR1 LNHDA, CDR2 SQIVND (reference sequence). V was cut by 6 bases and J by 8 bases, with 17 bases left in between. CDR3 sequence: CASSGMDSWYSPLHF. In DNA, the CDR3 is TGTGCCAGTAGCGGGATGGACAGCTGGTATTCACCCCTCCACTTT.

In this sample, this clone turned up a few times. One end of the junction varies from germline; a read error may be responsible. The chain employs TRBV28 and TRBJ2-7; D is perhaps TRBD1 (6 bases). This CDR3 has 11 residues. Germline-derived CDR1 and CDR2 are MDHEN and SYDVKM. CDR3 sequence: CASSERGKCEF. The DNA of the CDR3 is TGTGCCAGCAGCGAAAGGGGGAAATGTGAATTC.

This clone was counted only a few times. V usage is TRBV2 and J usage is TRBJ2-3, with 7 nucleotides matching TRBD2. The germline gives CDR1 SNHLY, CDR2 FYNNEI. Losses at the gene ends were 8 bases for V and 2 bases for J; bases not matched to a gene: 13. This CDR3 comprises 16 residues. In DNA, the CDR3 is TGTGCCAGCCACCCTCGGGCTAGCGGTTTCACAGATACGCAGTATTTT. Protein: CASHPRASGFTDTQYF.

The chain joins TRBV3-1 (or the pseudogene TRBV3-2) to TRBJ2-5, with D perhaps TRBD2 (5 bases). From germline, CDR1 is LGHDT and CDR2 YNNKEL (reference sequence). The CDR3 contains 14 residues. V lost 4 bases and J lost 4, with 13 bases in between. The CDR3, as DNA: TGTGCCAGCAGCCCCGATGGAGGTCGAGAGACCCAGTACTTC. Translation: CASSPDGGRETQYF.

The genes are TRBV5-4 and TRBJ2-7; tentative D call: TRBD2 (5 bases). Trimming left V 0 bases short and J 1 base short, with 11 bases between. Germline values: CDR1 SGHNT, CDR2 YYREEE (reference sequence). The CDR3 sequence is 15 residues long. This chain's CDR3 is CASSLGGSGSYEQYF. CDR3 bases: TGTGCCAGCAGCTTGGGCGGGTCCGGATCCTACGAGCAGTACTTC.

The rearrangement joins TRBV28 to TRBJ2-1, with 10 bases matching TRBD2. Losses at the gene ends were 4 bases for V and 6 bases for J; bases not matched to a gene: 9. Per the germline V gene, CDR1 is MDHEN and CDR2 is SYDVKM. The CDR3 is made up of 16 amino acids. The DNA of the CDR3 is TGTGCCAGCAGTTCCCCCCGCACTAGCGGGATCAATGAGCAGTTCTTC. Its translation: CASSSPRTSGINEQFF. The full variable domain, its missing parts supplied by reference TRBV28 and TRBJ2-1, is DVKVTQSSRYLVKRTGEKVFLECVQDMDHENMFWYRQDPGLGLRLIYFSYDVKMKEKGDIPEGYSVSREKKERFSLILESASTNQTSMYLCASSSPRTSGINEQFFGPGTRLTVL.